These 23 T cell receptor beta chains were all obtained from the same sample, sequenced in a study of technical replicates of blood from a few donors (dated by TCRdb to 2016 to 2017). Receptor libraries were prepared by the immunoSEQ multiplex PCR assay. TCRdb took this table from immuneACCESS and kept in-frame rearrangements with V and J called. Such tables lack part of the clones; where checked against another copy, unresolved V genes explain under half of the gap, and the rest is unexplained. Within this sample are around 84,000 clones, with roughly 92% of them counted one time only. The top ten constitute 0.25% of the sample. The sequenced sample consisted of T cells isolated from PBMCs. The source of these receptors is a human donor in good health.

The chain carries TRBV9 and TRBJ1-4; TRBD1 matches at 7 bases. Germline V gene lookup returns CDR1 SGDLS and CDR2 YYNGEE. The trim removed 2 bases at V and 5 bases at J, leaving 6 bases unmatched. The CDR3 runs to 15 residues. The chain's CDR3 is CASSVWDSSNEKLFF. The DNA of the CDR3 is TGTGCCAGCAGCGTCTGGGACAGTTCGAATGAAAAACTGTTTTTT.

The rearrangement joins TRBV19 to TRBJ2-7; 10 bases line up with TRBD2. This CDR3 contains 16 residues. From germline, CDR1 is LNHDA and CDR2 SQIVND (reference sequence). Trimming at V came to 2 bases and at J to 1 base, leaving 5 bases not matched to a gene. The CDR3 DNA sequence: TGTGCCAGTAGTATATGGAAAGCGGGAGGGTCCTACGAGCAGTACTTC. Translated, it gives CASSIWKAGGSYEQYF.

The chain links TRBV5-1 to TRBJ2-3, with 9 positions matching TRBD1. The ends lost 2 bases at V and 2 bases at J; junction bases unmatched: 3. This CDR3 region has 15 residues. Germline V lookup: CDR1 SGHRS, CDR2 YFSETQ. The CDR3 loop is CASSLQGAYTDTQYF. The CDR3 DNA reads as TGCGCCAGCAGCTTACAGGGGGCGTACACAGATACGCAGTATTTT. Full variable domain (rest looked up from reference TRBV5-1 and TRBJ2-3): KAGVTQTPRYLIKTRGQQVTLSCSPISGHRSVSWYQQTPGQGLQFLFEYFSETQRNKGNFPGRFSGRQFSNSRSEMNVSTLELGDSALYLCASSLQGAYTDTQYFGPGTRLTVL.

The chain recombines TRBV9 with TRBJ2-1; D perhaps matches TRBD1 (7 bases). Germline V gives CDR1 SGDLS, CDR2 YYNGEE. Trimming removed 3 bases at V and 8 bases at J, with 24 bases between. This CDR3 contains 17 residues. The CDR3 sequence is CASSAYRRGVNSDEQFF. As DNA, the CDR3 is TGTGCCAGCAGCGCCTACCGCAGGGGGGTTAATTCGGATGAGCAGTTCTTC. The variable domain in full, with the rest retrieved from reference TRBV9 and TRBJ2-1, is DSGVTQTPKHLITATGQRVTLRCSPRSGDLSVYWYQQSLDQGLQFLIQYYNGEERAKGNILERFSAQQFPDLHSELNLSSLELGDSALYFCASSAYRRGVNSDEQFFGPGTRLTVL.

The rearrangement links TRBV18 to TRBJ1-6; no clear D. Germline lookup yields CDR1 KGHSH and CDR2 LQKENI. The CDR3 spans 13 residues. Trimming took 4 bases from V and 10 from J, leaving 11 bases between them. DNA for the CDR3: TGTGCCAGCTCACTCCAAGAGGGATCACCCCTCCACTTT. Its translation is CASSLQEGSPLHF.

This clone was detected only once. This chain links TRBV27 with TRBJ2-1; 7 nucleotides match TRBD2. Per germline, CDR1 MNHEY and CDR2 SMNVEV (reference sequence). The CDR3 extends over 19 amino acids. Trimming took 6 bases from V and 7 from J; bases not matched to a gene: 24. The DNA of the CDR3 is TGTGCCAGCAGCCGTCCCAGATTCCAGACTAGCTCGGAACTAAATGAGCAGTTCTTC. It translates to CASSRPRFQTSSELNEQFF.

V is TRBV5-4 and J is TRBJ1-1, with TRBD1 as a possible D gene (5 bases). The CDR3 is made up of 14 amino acids. The germline V and J ends were trimmed by 0 bases and 2 bases, with 8 bases remaining between them. Germline assignment: CDR1 SGHNT and CDR2 YYREEE (reference sequence). The CDR3 bases are TGTGCCAGCAGCTTGGTCAGGGCCAACACTGAAGCTTTCTTT. Its protein is CASSLVRANTEAFF.

This clone was detected once. This chain links TRBV25-1 with TRBJ1-1; D unclear. CDR1 is MGHDK and CDR2 is SYGVNS in the germline V gene. The V gene lost 1 base and the J gene lost 6 bases, with 9 bases spanning the gap. The CDR3 totals 13 residues. The CDR3 bases are TGTGCCAGCAGTGAATTTAGCGGGGCTGAAGCTTTCTTT. Encoded protein: CASSEFSGAEAFF.

The chain is built from TRBV7-9 and TRBJ2-5; 8 bases agree with TRBD2. Germline V gene lookup returns CDR1 SEHNR and CDR2 FQNEAQ (reference sequence). The junction had 3 bases not matched to a gene; V was cut back by 4 bases and J by 5 bases. The CDR3 is 13 amino acids. CDR3 sequence: CASSSGGYETQYF. The CDR3 nucleotides are TGTGCCAGCAGCTCGGGGGGGTATGAGACCCAGTACTTC.

The rearrangement links TRBV7-8 to TRBJ1-1; 8 positions match TRBD1. Germline V lookup: CDR1 SGHVS, CDR2 FQNEAQ. V was clipped by 2 bases and J by 1 base; unmatched bases: 9. This CDR3 has 17 residues. CDR3 amino acids: CASSLPGQGAPNTEAFF. For the CDR3, the DNA is TGTGCCAGCAGCTTACCAGGACAGGGCGCTCCGAACACTGAAGCTTTCTTT.

The chain has TRBV7-6 and TRBJ2-1, with 12 nucleotides matching TRBD1. Germline-derived CDR1 and CDR2 are SGHVS and FNYEAQ. The CDR3 covers 16 residues. V dropped 2 bases and J dropped 10; count of bases not matched to a gene: 9. CDR3 bases: TGTGCCAGCAGCTTATCTTTGGGACAGGGGGCAAGGGAGCAGTTCTTC. This encodes CASSLSLGQGAREQFF.

The chain employs TRBV6-5 and TRBJ1-2, with D possibly being TRBD1 (6 bases). Trimming took 6 bases from V and 1 from J, leaving 9 bases between them. Germline V gene lookup returns CDR1 MNHEY and CDR2 SVGAGI. The CDR3 spans 13 residues. The CDR3 reads CASRRDINYGYTF. The CDR3 DNA follows: TGTGCCAGCAGAAGGGACATTAACTATGGCTACACCTTC.

The rearrangement uses TRBV18 and TRBJ2-7, with 7 bases aligning to TRBD1. The V gene's germline CDR1 is KGHSH and CDR2 LQKENI. V lost 3 bases and J lost 0; bases outside the gene matches: 2. The CDR3 sequence is 14 residues long. In DNA, the CDR3 is TGTGCCAGCTCACCCTGGGACAGCTCCTACGAGCAGTACTTC. The encoded protein is CASSPWDSSYEQYF.

This clone was seen only a few times. The J gene is TRBJ1-1, the V gene TRBV9; TRBD1 agrees at 9 bases. The junction had 8 bases not matched to a gene; V was cut back by 2 bases and J by 3 bases. Germline CDR1 SGDLS, CDR2 YYNGEE. The CDR3 is 16 residues long. The CDR3 DNA reads TGTGCCAGCAGCGTCCAAACAGGGGGCTCGGACACTGAAGCTTTCTTT. Translation gives CASSVQTGGSDTEAFF. Looking up the rest from reference TRBV9 and TRBJ1-1 gives the full variable domain: DSGVTQTPKHLITATGQRVTLRCSPRSGDLSVYWYQQSLDQGLQFLIQYYNGEERAKGNILERFSAQQFPDLHSELNLSSLELGDSALYFCASSVQTGGSDTEAFFGQGTRLTVV.

The J gene is TRBJ2-3, the V gene TRBV29-1; 11 bases map to TRBD1. This CDR3 comprises 13 residues. Germline CDR1 is SQVTM and CDR2 is ANQGSEA. V lost 7 bases, J lost 3 bases, and 3 bases stayed unmatched. For the CDR3, the DNA is TGCAGCGGGGGACAGGGGGATACAGATACGCAGTATTTT. Protein sequence: CSGGQGDTDTQYF.

The gene calls are TRBV6-4 and TRBJ2-1, with TRBD2 matching over 10 bases. The CDR3 totals 15 residues. After removal of 6 bases from V and 4 bases from J, the junction contained 6 bases not matched to a gene. Germline lookup yields CDR1 MRHNA and CDR2 SNTAGT. The CDR3 sequence: CASRPTSGAYNEQFF. The CDR3 bases are TGTGCCAGCAGACCTACTAGCGGGGCTTACAATGAGCAGTTCTTC.

V usage is TRBV7-9 and J usage is TRBJ1-2, with D perhaps matching TRBD1 (5 bases). The germline V gene encodes CDR1 SEHNR and CDR2 FQNEAQ (reference sequence). The CDR3 is 15 amino acids. V lost 5 bases and J 7 bases, leaving 20 bases between the germline ends. In DNA, the CDR3 is TGTGCCAGCAGCCGCGGGACCTTCTCGCCAAGTGGCTACACCTTC. Protein: CASSRGTFSPSGYTF.

The chain couples TRBV4-1 to TRBJ2-7; D is ambiguous. The CDR3 sequence is 14 residues long. Trimming removed 0 bases from V and 6 bases from J, with 12 bases in between. The V gene's germline CDR1 is MGHRA and CDR2 YSYEKL. CDR3 DNA sequence: TGCGCCAGCAGCCAAGAGACGCAGGCGCGCGAGCAGTACTTC. Its translation is CASSQETQAREQYF.

The chain joins TRBV19 to TRBJ2-7; TRBD1 aligns across 8 bases. The CDR3 extends over 13 amino acids. CDR1 is LNHDA, CDR2 SQIVND, per germline (reference sequence). The junction had 4 bases not matched to a gene; V was cut back by 7 bases and J by 2 bases. The CDR3 DNA follows: TGTGCCAGTATGCGACAGGGGACCTACGAGCAGTACTTC. Encoded protein: CASMRQGTYEQYF.

The chain carries TRBV9 and TRBJ1-1; 9 bases agree with TRBD1. This CDR3 has 15 amino acids. Germline loops: CDR1 SGDLS, CDR2 YYNGEE. Unmatched junction bases numbered 3, after V lost 0 bases and J lost 3 bases. CDR3 region: CASSVGTGVDTEAFF. For the CDR3, the DNA is TGTGCCAGCAGCGTAGGGACAGGGGTAGACACTGAAGCTTTCTTT.

This clone was observed once. The chain joins TRBV28 to TRBJ1-2; 7 nucleotides line up with TRBD1. The CDR3 runs to 13 residues. V trimming: 2 bases; J trimming: 8 bases; junction bases outside the gene matches: 5. CDR1 and CDR2 (germline): MDHEN, SYDVKM. The CDR3 spells CASSLGTAPGYTF. In DNA form, the CDR3 reads TGTGCCAGCAGTTTAGGGACAGCCCCCGGCTACACCTTC.

The rearrangement links TRBV11-2 to TRBJ2-5; 14 nucleotides agree with TRBD2. The CDR3 covers 16 residues. V shed 1 base, J shed 2 bases, and the junction held 0 bases outside the gene matches. Germline values: CDR1 SGHAT, CDR2 FQNNGV. The CDR3 loop reads CASSLGLAGGQETQYF. CDR3 bases: TGTGCCAGCAGCTTAGGACTAGCGGGAGGGCAAGAGACCCAGTACTTC.

The chain uses TRBV19 and TRBJ2-7; TRBD1 might be the D (6 bases). Germline V CDR1 and CDR2: LNHDA, SQIVND (reference sequence). Trimming pared 3 bases from V and 5 bases from J, leaving 14 bases between. This CDR3 is built from 14 residues. Here the CDR3 reads CASSIKQGSHEQYF. The CDR3, as DNA: TGTGCCAGTAGTATTAAACAGGGATCCCACGAGCAGTACTTC.